This T cell receptor beta chain comes out of a study of post-analysis software for immune sequencing data. Whole-study results and caveats: Controls had lower frequencies than patients of about 5 TRBV segments, which included TRBV5-6, TRBV5-1 and TRBV20-1.

About this clonotype itself: Its antigen is unidentified.

The TCR beta cDNA libraries carried unique molecular identifiers. A single record per CDR3 protein comes from TCRdb applying MiXCR to the PCR reads. The table includes 500,000 to 600,000 distinct CDR3 sequences, 44% detected once. The germline V gene encodes CDR1 GTSNPN and CDR2 SVGIG (reference sequence). This CDR3 has 16 residues. Trimming took off 4 bases at V and 0 bases at J, with 16 bases between the two ends. The sequenced material came from blood. This chain joins TRBV30 and TRBJ2-4; D not resolved. This receptor was identified in a girl under 18 with multiple sclerosis. For the CDR3, the DNA is TGTGCCTGGAACCATAATGGTAGGCTAGCCAAAAACATTCAGTACTTC. Amino acid sequence: CAWNHNGRLAKNIQYF.